These T cell receptor beta chains were read from a single sample in a study of blood T cell repertoires in COVID-19. Repertoires were generated with immunoSEQ multiplex PCR, while TCRdb's copy carries only in-frame clones and drops some. The sample has around 270,000 clones; 84% are singletons. Sequencing used peripheral blood. All receptors come from a woman aged 40 to 50 who had recovered from COVID-19. Both conserved end residues are part of each CDR3. A D gene is named only where the DNA matches it firmly. Rows may omit the clone size; those that give it use once, few, many or a size class.

few | TRBJ2-5 | . | TRBV7-9 | TGTGCCAGCAGCCAGAGGCGGGGTTTGCAAGAGACCCAGTACTTC | CASSQRRGLQETQYF
. | TRBJ1-5 | . | TRBV15 | TGTGCCACCAGCAGAGATATGGGCCGGGGGGGGCCCCAGCATTTT | CATSRDMGRGGPQHF
. | TRBJ1-1 | TRBD1 | TRBV25-1 | TGTGCCAGCAGTGACATCAGGGGGCGAACTGAAGCTTTCTTT | CASSDIRGRTEAFF
. | TRBJ2-7 | . | TRBV28 | TGTGCCAGCAGTTTCCCCTCTAACTACGAGCAGTACTTC | CASSFPSNYEQYF
. | TRBJ1-2 | . | TRBV30 | TGTGCCTGGAGTATAGAAACGGTCGACACCTTC | CAWSIETVDTF
. | TRBJ2-3 | . | TRBV19 | TGTGCCAGTAGATGGGGCCGCGCTAGCACAGATACGCAGTATTTT | CASRWGRASTDTQYF
. | TRBJ1-1 | TRBD1 | TRBV9 | TGTGCCAGCAGCGTAGGAGAGGACAGGGGGCCGGGATCCTTGAACACTGAAGCTTTCTTT | CASSVGEDRGPGSLNTEAFF
. | TRBJ1-4 | . | TRBV12-3/TRBV12-4 | TGTGCCAGCAGTATCTCCTCGAGAGAAAAACTGTTTTTT | CASSISSREKLFF
. | TRBJ2-2 | TRBD1 | TRBV18 | TGTGCCAGCTCACTAGGGACAGGGAAGAACACCGGGGAGCTGTTTTTT | CASSLGTGKNTGELFF
. | TRBJ1-5 | . | TRBV6-6 | TGTGCCAGCAGTTACTCGAACGGGGGTAGCAATCAGCCCCAGCATTTT | CASSYSNGGSNQPQHF
. | TRBJ2-7 | . | TRBV11-3 | TGTGCCAGCAGCGCATCCCGATTTGGAGGAGACGAGCAGTACTTC | CASSASRFGGDEQYF
. | TRBJ1-1 | . | TRBV12-3/TRBV12-4 | TGTGCCAGCAGTTTGACCGGGACAGAAGCTTTCTTT | CASSLTGTEAFF
. | TRBJ2-7 | TRBD1 | TRBV5-1 | TGCGCCAGCAGCCGGCCGAACTTAACGGGACAGGTAACGGAGCAGTACTTC | CASSRPNLTGQVTEQYF
. | TRBJ1-5 | . | TRBV30 | TGTGCCTGGAGTGTCGGAGTTTTTGGCAATCAGCCCCAGCATTTT | CAWSVGVFGNQPQHF
. | TRBJ2-1 | . | TRBV7-9 | TGTGCCAGCAGCTTAGACGGGAATGAGCAGTTCTTC | CASSLDGNEQFF
. | TRBJ2-7 | TRBD2 | TRBV7-2 | TGTGCCAGCAGCTTAGAAGGCGGGGGGTCCTACGAGCAGTACTTC | CASSLEGGGSYEQYF
once | TRBJ1-3 | . | TRBV11-3 | TGTGCCAGCAGGGACCACACACGGGGTTCTGGAAACACCATATATTTT | CASRDHTRGSGNTIYF
. | TRBJ1-4 | TRBD1 | TRBV11-2 | TGTGCCAGCAGCTGGACAGGGATTCATGAAAAACTGTTTTTT | CASSWTGIHEKLFF
. | TRBJ2-7 | TRBD1 | TRBV12-3/TRBV12-4 | TGTGCCAGCAGGGGGACAGGGACATACGAGCAGTACTTC | CASRGTGTYEQYF
. | TRBJ1-1 | . | TRBV4-1 | TGCGCCAGCAGCCAAGTCGGGGAGTATTACACTGAAGCTTTCTTT | CASSQVGEYYTEAFF
. | TRBJ1-1 | TRBD1 | TRBV11-2 | TGTGCCAGCAGAGATTACAGGGGGCAGGGCACTGAAGCTTTCTTT | CASRDYRGQGTEAFF
few | TRBJ1-6 | . | TRBV4-1 | TGCGCCAGCAGCCAAGAGGGAACAGGGATCTCACCCCTCCACTTT | CASSQEGTGISPLHF
. | TRBJ2-1 | TRBD1 | TRBV7-9 | TGTGCCAGCAGCCTGGACAGGATATACAATGAGCAGTTCTTC | CASSLDRIYNEQFF
. | TRBJ2-5 | TRBD2 | TRBV2 | TGTGCCAGCAGTGCAGGACTAGCGGGGAAAGAGACCCAGTACTTC | CASSAGLAGKETQYF
few | TRBJ1-1 | . | TRBV6-5 | TGTGCCAGCAGTTATCCAGGGGACACTGAAGCTTTCTTT | CASSYPGDTEAFF
. | TRBJ1-6 | TRBD1 | TRBV4-1 | TGCGCCAGCAGCGGACTGGACAGGGGGATTGATTCACCCCTCCACTTT | CASSGLDRGIDSPLHF
. | TRBJ1-2 | TRBD1 | TRBV12-3/TRBV12-4 | TGTGCCAGCAGTTCACAGGGGAACTATGGCTACACCTTC | CASSSQGNYGYTF